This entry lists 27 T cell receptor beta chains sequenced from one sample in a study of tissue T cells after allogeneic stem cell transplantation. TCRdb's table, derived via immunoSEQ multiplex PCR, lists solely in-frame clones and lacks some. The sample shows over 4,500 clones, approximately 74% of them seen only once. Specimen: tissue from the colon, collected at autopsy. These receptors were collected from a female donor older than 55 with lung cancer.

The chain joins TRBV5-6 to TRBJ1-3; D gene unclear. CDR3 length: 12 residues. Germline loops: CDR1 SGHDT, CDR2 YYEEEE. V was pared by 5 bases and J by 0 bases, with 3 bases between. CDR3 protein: CASRSSGNTIYF. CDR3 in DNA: TGTGCCAGCAGATCCTCTGGAAACACCATATATTTT.

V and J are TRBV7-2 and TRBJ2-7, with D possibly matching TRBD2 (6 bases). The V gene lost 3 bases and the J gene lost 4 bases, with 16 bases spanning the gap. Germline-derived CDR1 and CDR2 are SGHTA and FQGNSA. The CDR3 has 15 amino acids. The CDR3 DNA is TGTGCCAGCAGCTTCTCCTTCGGGAGTGGGTACGAGCAGTACTTC. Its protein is CASSFSFGSGYEQYF.

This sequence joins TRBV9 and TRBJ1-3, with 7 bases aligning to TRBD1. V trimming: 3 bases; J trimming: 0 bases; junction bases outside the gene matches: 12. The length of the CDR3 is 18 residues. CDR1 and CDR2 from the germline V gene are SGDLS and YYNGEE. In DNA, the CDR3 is TGTGCCAGCAGCGAAGGGAGGACAGGCGGTTTCTCTGGAAACACCATATATTTT. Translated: CASSEGRTGGFSGNTIYF.

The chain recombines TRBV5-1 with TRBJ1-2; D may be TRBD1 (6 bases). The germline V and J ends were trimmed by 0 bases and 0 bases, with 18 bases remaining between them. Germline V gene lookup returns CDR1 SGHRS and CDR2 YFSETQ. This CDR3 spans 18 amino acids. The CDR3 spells CASSLDTRTAQANYGYTF. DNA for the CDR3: TGCGCCAGCAGCTTGGACACTAGGACAGCCCAAGCTAACTATGGCTACACCTTC. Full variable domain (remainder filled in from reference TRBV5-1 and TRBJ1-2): KAGVTQTPRYLIKTRGQQVTLSCSPISGHRSVSWYQQTPGQGLQFLFEYFSETQRNKGNFPGRFSGRQFSNSRSEMNVSTLELGDSALYLCASSLDTRTAQANYGYTFGSGTRLTVV.

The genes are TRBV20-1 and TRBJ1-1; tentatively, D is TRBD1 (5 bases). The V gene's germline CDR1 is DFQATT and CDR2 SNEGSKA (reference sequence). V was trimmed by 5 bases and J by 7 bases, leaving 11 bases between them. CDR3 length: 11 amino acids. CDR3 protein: CSALQVYEAFF. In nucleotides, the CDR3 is TGCAGTGCTCTACAGGTGTATGAAGCTTTCTTT.

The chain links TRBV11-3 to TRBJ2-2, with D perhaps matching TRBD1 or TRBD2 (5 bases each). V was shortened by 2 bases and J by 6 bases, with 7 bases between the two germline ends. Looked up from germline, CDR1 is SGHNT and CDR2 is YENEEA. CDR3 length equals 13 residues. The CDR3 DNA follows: TGTGCCAGCAGCTTAAGGGACCCCGGGGAGCTGTTTTTT. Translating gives CASSLRDPGELFF.

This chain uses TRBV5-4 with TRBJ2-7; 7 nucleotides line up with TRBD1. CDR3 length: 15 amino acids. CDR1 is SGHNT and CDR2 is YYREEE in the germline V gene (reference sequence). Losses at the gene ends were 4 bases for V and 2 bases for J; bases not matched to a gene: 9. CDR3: CASSRAGQVAYEQYF. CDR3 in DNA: TGTGCCAGCAGCAGAGCAGGACAGGTCGCCTACGAGCAGTACTTC.

For the CDR3, the DNA is TGTGCCAGCAGCCCGTACCAGGGTGAAGCTTTCTTT. Its protein product is CASSPYQGEAFF. The rearrangement links TRBV7-2 to TRBJ1-1; D might be TRBD1 (5 bases). The CDR3 has 12 residues. The germline V gene encodes CDR1 SGHTA and CDR2 FQGNSA. V was pared by 5 bases and J by 7 bases, with 11 bases between.

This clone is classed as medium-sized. This chain's CDR3 is CASSPDKGKLYSNQPQHF. The CDR3 DNA reads TGTGCCAGTAGTCCCGACAAGGGGAAGCTGTATAGCAATCAGCCCCAGCATTTT. The chain carries TRBV19 and TRBJ1-5; tentatively, D is TRBD1 (5 bases). Deletions cut 5 bases from V and 0 bases from J, with 20 bases between. This CDR3 is built from 18 residues. Germline assignment: CDR1 LNHDA and CDR2 SQIVND (reference sequence). The full variable domain, its missing parts supplied by reference TRBV19 and TRBJ1-5, is DGGITQSPKYLFRKEGQNVTLSCEQNLNHDAMYWYRQDPGQGLRLIYYSQIVNDFQKGDIAEGYSVSREKKESFPLTVTSAQKNPTAFYLCASSPDKGKLYSNQPQHFGDGTRLSIL.

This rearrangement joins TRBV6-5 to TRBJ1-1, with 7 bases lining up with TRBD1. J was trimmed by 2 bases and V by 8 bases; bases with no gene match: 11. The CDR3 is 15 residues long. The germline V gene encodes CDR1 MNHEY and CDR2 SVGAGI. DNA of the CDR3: TGTGCCAGCCGACTCACAGGACAGGAAAACACTGAAGCTTTCTTT. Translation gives CASRLTGQENTEAFF.

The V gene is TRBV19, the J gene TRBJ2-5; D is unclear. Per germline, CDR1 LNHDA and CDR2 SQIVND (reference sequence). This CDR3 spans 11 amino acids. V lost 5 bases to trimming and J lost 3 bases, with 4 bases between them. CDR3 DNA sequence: TGTGCCAGTAGTTTCAAAGAGACCCAGTACTTC. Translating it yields CASSFKETQYF.

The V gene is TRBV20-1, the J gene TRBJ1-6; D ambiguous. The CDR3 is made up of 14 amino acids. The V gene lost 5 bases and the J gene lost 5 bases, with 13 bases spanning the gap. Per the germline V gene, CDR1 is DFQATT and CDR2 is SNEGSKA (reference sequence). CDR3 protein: CSAGGGLHNSPLHF. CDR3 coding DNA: TGCAGTGCTGGTGGCGGGCTTCATAATTCACCCCTCCACTTT.

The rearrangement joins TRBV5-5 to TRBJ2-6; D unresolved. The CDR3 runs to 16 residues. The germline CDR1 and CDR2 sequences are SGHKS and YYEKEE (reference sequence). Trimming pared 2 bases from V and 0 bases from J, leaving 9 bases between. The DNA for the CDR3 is TGTGCCAGCAGCTTTATAAGGAACTCTGGGGCCAACGTCCTGACTTTC. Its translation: CASSFIRNSGANVLTF. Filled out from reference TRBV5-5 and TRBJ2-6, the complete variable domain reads DAGVTQSPTHLIKTRGQQVTLRCSPISGHKSVSWYQQVLGQGPQFIFQYYEKEERGRGNFPDRFSARQFPNYSSELNVNALLLGDSALYLCASSFIRNSGANVLTFGAGSRLTVL.

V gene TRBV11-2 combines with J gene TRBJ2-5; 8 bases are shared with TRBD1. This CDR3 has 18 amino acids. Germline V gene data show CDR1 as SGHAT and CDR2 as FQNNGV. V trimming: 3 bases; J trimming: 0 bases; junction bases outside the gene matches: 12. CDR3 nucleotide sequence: TGTGCCAGCAGCTTTAGACAGGGGTTCCCGCTGAACCAAGAGACCCAGTACTTC. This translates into CASSFRQGFPLNQETQYF.

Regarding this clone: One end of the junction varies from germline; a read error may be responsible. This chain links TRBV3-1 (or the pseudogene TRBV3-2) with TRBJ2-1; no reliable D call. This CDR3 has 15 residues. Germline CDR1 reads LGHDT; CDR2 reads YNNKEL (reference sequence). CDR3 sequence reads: CASSPQDDSSNEQFF. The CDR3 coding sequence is TGTGCCAGCAGCCCCCAGGACGATTCCTCCAATGAGCAGTTCTTC.

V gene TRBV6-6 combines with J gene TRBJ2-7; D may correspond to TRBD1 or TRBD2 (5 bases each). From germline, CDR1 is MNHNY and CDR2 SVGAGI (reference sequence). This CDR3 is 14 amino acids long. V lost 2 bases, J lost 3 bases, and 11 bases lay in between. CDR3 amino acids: CASSYKGPVYEQYF. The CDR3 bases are TGTGCCAGCAGTTACAAGGGACCGGTCTACGAGCAGTACTTC.

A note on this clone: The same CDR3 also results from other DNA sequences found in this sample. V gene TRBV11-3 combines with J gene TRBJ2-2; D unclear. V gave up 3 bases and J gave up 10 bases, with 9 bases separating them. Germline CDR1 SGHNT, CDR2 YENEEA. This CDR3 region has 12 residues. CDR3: CASSFRNAELFF. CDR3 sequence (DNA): TGTGCCAGCAGCTTCCGCAACGCGGAGCTGTTTTTT.

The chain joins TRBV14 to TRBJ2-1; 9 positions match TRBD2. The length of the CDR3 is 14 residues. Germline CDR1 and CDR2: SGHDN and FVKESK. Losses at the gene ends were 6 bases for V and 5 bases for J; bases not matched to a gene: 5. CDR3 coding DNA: TGTGCCAGCAGGACTAGCGGATCCAACAATGAGCAGTTCTTC. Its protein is CASRTSGSNNEQFF.

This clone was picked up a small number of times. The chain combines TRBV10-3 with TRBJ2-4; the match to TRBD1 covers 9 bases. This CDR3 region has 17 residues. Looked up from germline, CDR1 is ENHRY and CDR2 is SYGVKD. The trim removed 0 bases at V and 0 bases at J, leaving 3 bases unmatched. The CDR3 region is CAISESGTGIAKNIQYF. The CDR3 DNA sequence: TGTGCCATCAGTGAGTCGGGGACAGGGATAGCCAAAAACATTCAGTACTTC.

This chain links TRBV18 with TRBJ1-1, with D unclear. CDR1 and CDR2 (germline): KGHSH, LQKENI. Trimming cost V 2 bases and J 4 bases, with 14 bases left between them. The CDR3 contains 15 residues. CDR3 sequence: CASSPNTPRGTEAFF. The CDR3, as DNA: TGTGCCAGCTCACCAAACACCCCCCGGGGCACTGAAGCTTTCTTT.

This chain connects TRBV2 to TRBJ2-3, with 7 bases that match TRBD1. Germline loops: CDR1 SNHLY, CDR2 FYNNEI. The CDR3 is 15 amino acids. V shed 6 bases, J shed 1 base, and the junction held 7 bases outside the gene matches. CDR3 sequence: CASRTTGVGTDTQYF. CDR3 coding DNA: TGTGCCAGCAGGACCACAGGGGTTGGCACAGATACGCAGTATTTT.

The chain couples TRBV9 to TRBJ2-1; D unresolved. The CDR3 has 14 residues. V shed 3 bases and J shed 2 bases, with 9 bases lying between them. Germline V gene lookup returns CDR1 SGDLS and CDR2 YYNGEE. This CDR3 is CASSGPEPYNEQFF. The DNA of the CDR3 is TGTGCCAGCAGCGGACCGGAGCCCTACAATGAGCAGTTCTTC.

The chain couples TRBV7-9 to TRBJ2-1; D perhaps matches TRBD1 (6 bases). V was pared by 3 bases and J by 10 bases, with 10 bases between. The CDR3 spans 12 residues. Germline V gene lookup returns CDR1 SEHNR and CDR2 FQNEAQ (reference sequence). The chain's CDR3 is CASSLTGTEQFF. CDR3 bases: TGTGCCAGCAGCTTGACCGGGACAGAGCAGTTCTTC.

CDR3 in amino acids: CASSESPGLAGEQYF. In DNA form, the CDR3 reads TGCGCCAGCAGTGAGTCGCCAGGACTAGCCGGCGAGCAGTACTTC. This sequence joins TRBV10-1 and TRBJ2-7, with 8 bases matching TRBD2. Germline assignment: CDR1 WNHNN and CDR2 SYGVQD (reference sequence). The ends lost 0 bases at V and 6 bases at J; junction bases unmatched: 7. The CDR3 extends over 15 amino acids.

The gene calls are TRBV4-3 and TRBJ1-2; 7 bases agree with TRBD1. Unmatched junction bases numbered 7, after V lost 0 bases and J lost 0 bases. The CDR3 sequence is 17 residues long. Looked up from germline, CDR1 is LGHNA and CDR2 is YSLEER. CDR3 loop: CASSQEPTGAPNYGYTF. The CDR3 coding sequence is TGCGCCAGCAGCCAAGAGCCTACAGGGGCACCTAACTATGGCTACACCTTC.

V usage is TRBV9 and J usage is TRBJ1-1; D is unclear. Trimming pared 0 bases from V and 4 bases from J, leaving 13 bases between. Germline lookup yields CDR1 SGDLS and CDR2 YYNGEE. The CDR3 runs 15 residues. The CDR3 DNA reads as TGTGCCAGCAGCGTAGGCGGGTACGGTGTCACTGAAGCTTTCTTT. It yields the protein CASSVGGYGVTEAFF.

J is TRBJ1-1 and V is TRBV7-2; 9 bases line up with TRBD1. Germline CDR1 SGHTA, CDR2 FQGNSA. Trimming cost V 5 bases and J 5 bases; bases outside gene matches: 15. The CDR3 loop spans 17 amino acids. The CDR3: CASSRTGGARVVTEAFF. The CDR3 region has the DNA TGTGCCAGCAGCCGTACAGGGGGCGCTCGGGTTGTGACTGAAGCTTTCTTT.